The sample holds a few counts of the clone carrying this T cell receptor (beta chain). Sequencing was performed with immunoSEQ multiplex PCR; in TCRdb, only in-frame clones are kept and a portion is missing. The sample has 3,500 to 5,000 clones, 75% to 85% seen once. As for time point: neoterminal ileum biopsy at postoperative endoscopy, about 6 months after surgery. This specimen belongs to a study of T cell repertoires in ileal Crohn's disease. Losses at the gene ends were 1 base for V and 7 bases for J; bases not matched to a gene: 9. The CDR3 spans 15 residues. The germline V gene has CDR1 LGHNT and CDR2 FRNRAP.

Sequenced material: ileal tissue. The V call is TRBV12-5, the J call TRBJ2-5; 7 bases align to TRBD2. This sequence was found in an adult with Crohn's disease. The CDR3 reads CASGLGSSSGVTQYF. As DNA, the CDR3 is TGTGCTAGTGGTTTGGGCTCCTCTAGCGGAGTGACCCAGTACTTC.